These T cell receptor beta chains were read from a single sample in a study of blood T cell repertoires in COVID-19. Measured with immunoSEQ multiplex PCR; TCRdb has only the in-frame clones, and not every one. The sample holds some 110,000 clones, about 81% seen once. Sequencing was performed on peripheral blood. The source is a man aged 65-85 years with acute or convalescent COVID-19. CDR3s include the opening cysteine and the closing phenylalanine or tryptophan. A D gene is named only where the DNA matches it firmly. Not all rows give a size; the values are once, few, many and, for expanded clones, a class.

NA	TRBJ1-2	few	TRBV5-8	TGTGCCAGCAGCTTGGAACCTGATGGTCGGTATGGCTACACCTTC	CASSLEPDGRYGYTF
TRBD2	TRBJ2-2	NA	TRBV9	TGTGCCAGCAGCGCGGCAGCGGGGGGGTATAACACCGGGGAGCTGTTTTTT	CASSAAAGGYNTGELFF
NA	TRBJ2-1	NA	TRBV10-1	TGCGCCAGCAGTGAAGATCAGGGTCCGAGTGAGCAGTTCTTC	CASSEDQGPSEQFF
NA	TRBJ1-2	NA	TRBV20-1	TGCAGTGCTAGTTCGGGGGACGGGAACTATGGCTACACCTTC	CSASSGDGNYGYTF
TRBD1	TRBJ1-2	NA	TRBV28	TGTGCCAGCAGAGACTCACAGGGGGGCTATGGCTACACCTTC	CASRDSQGGYGYTF
NA	TRBJ2-1	few	TRBV6-2/TRBV6-3	TGTGCCAGCAGTTCCGGAGGAGGGCGCAATGAGCAGTTCTTC	CASSSGGGRNEQFF
TRBD2	TRBJ2-1	NA	TRBV5-1	TGCGCCAGCAGCTTTCATGGCGGGGGGGCCGGCAATGAGCAGTTCTTC	CASSFHGGGAGNEQFF
TRBD2	TRBJ2-4	NA	TRBV6-5	TGTGCCAGCACAACACCGGGACTATTTGACATTCGGTACTTC	CASTTPGLFDIRYF
TRBD1	TRBJ2-7	NA	TRBV11-1	TGTGCCAGCAGCTTTACAGGGGAAGGCTACGAGCAGTACTTC	CASSFTGEGYEQYF
NA	TRBJ1-2	NA	TRBV18	TGTGCCAGCTCACAATCCGAAGGGGGTGCCTATGGCTACACCTTC	CASSQSEGGAYGYTF
TRBD1	TRBJ2-3	NA	TRBV6-1	TGTGCCAGCAGTGAACCGGGACAGGGCATGCATACGCAGTATTTT	CASSEPGQGMHTQYF
NA	TRBJ1-4	NA	TRBV3-1/TRBV3-2	TGTGCCAGCAGCAAGAGGGGCCCCGGGGGGGAACTGTTTTTT	CASSKRGPGGELFF
NA	TRBJ1-4	NA	TRBV9	TGTGCCAGCAGCGTAGGCGCCGGGACAAGTAATGAAAAACTGTTTTTT	CASSVGAGTSNEKLFF
TRBD2	TRBJ2-3	NA	TRBV5-1	TGCGCCAGCCGACCAGGGCGGGAGGGCGGAGATACGCAGTATTTT	CASRPGREGGDTQYF
NA	TRBJ1-1	NA	TRBV12-3/TRBV12-4	TGTGCCAGCAGTTTAAGTAGGAACACTGAAGCTTTCTTT	CASSLSRNTEAFF
TRBD1	TRBJ1-6	NA	TRBV6-5	TGTGCCAGCAGGGCCTCCCGGGACAGGTACCACCTTTCCTTT	CASRASRDRYHLSF
TRBD1	TRBJ2-2	NA	TRBV5-5	TGTGCCAGCAGCCATACAGGGGGAGCATGGGGTACCGGGGAGCTGTTTTTT	CASSHTGGAWGTGELFF
TRBD1	TRBJ2-3	once	TRBV18	TGTGCCAGCTCACCAGGGACAGGGAATGCGGATACGCAGTATTTT	CASSPGTGNADTQYF
NA	TRBJ1-2	NA	TRBV12-3/TRBV12-4	TGTGCCAGCAGTCCGGTCCGGGGTCATGGCTACACCTTC	CASSPVRGHGYTF
TRBD1	TRBJ2-2	NA	TRBV5-4	TGTGCCAGCAGCTTTCCTGGGACAGCAACGTTGAACGGGGAGCTGTTTTTT	CASSFPGTATLNGELFF
NA	TRBJ1-5	NA	TRBV28	TGTGCCAGCTTCAAAAGGGGTCAGCCCCAGCATTTT	CASFKRGQPQHF
NA	TRBJ2-2	NA	TRBV3-1/TRBV3-2	TGTGCCAGCAGCCAAACGACTCAGGGTACCGGGGAGCTGTTTTTT	CASSQTTQGTGELFF
NA	TRBJ2-1	once	TRBV20-1	TGCAGTGCTAGTTTGGGGCCCTCCTACAATGAGCAGTTCTTC	CSASLGPSYNEQFF
NA	TRBJ2-3	NA	TRBV7-6	TGTGCCAGCAGCTTACAGGCCCGTTTCCCCCAAGATACGCAGTATTTT	CASSLQARFPQDTQYF
TRBD1	TRBJ1-2	once	TRBV7-9	TGTGCCAGCAGCCCGCCGGGACAGCCAGGGATTGGCTACACCTTC	CASSPPGQPGIGYTF
NA	TRBJ2-7	NA	TRBV7-3	TGTGCCAGCAGCCCCCAGGGACTTTCGATGGACGAGCAGTACTTC	CASSPQGLSMDEQYF
NA	TRBJ2-2	NA	TRBV7-8	TGTGCCAGCAGCTTAGGACAGGTTTGGACCGGGGAGCTGTTTTTT	CASSLGQVWTGELFF
TRBD1	TRBJ1-1	NA	TRBV29-1	TGCAGCGTTGGAGGGACAGCGAACACTGAAGCTTTCTTT	CSVGGTANTEAFF
NA	TRBJ2-3	NA	TRBV4-2	TGTGCCAGCAGCCAAGCTCTCGGGCGGACTTCAGATACGCAGTATTTT	CASSQALGRTSDTQYF
TRBD2	TRBJ2-3	NA	TRBV7-3	TGTGCCAGCAGCTTAGGGACCGGGACTAGCGGCACAGATACGCAGTATTTT	CASSLGTGTSGTDTQYF
TRBD1	TRBJ2-7	once	TRBV11-2	TGTGCCAGCACCTTAGACAGGGTTCTCGAGCAGTACTTC	CASTLDRVLEQYF
NA	TRBJ2-1	NA	TRBV24-1	TGTGCCACCAGGGGCACAGGCTCCTACAATGAGCAGTTCTTC	CATRGTGSYNEQFF
NA	TRBJ1-2	NA	TRBV5-4	TGTGCCAGCAGCTTTTTGGCCGATGTCTATGGCTACACCTTC	CASSFLADVYGYTF
NA	TRBJ1-2	NA	TRBV5-4	TGTGCCAGCAGGCCAGCGTGGGACTATGGCTACACCTTC	CASRPAWDYGYTF
TRBD1	TRBJ1-1	NA	TRBV24-1	TGTGCCACCAGTGATCCAGGACAGGGGGGTACTGAAGCTTTCTTT	CATSDPGQGGTEAFF
NA	TRBJ2-7	NA	TRBV6-5	TGTGCCAGCCTATCTAAGTCCTACGAGCAGTACTTC	CASLSKSYEQYF
TRBD2	TRBJ2-1	NA	TRBV5-4	TGTGCCAGCAGCTCGAGCGGGGGGGCTCGCAATGAGCAGTTCTTC	CASSSSGGARNEQFF
NA	TRBJ2-5	NA	TRBV6-1	TGTGCCAGCACCCAACGGGAGCAGCGGGCGAAGACCCAGTACTTC	CASTQREQRAKTQYF
NA	TRBJ1-4	NA	TRBV28	TGTGCCAGCAGTTTATCTTGGGGGCTGGCTAATGAAAAACTGTTTTTT	CASSLSWGLANEKLFF
NA	TRBJ1-2	NA	TRBV5-1	TGCGCCAGCAGCTTGGCGGGGGATAAGTTTGGCTACACCTTC	CASSLAGDKFGYTF